This TCR beta chain was obtained from a study of cytomegalovirus exposure and HLA in healthy donors. Study-wide context: From donors who were HLA-typed, an early data release held approximately 84 million unique TCRs.

General study findings and limits: Most TCR sequences proved rare, with some public TCRs found in many donors. A later analysis linked a missense DCLRE1C variant to TCR beta V- and J-gene trimming.

The PCR ran on 60 Vbeta and 13 Jbeta primers. Profiled with immunoSEQ multiplex PCR; TCRdb holds only in-frame clones, not every one. The sample has fewer than 250,000 clones; approximately 79% are singletons. This clone was seen a few times. Its antigen is unidentified. This CDR3 has 13 residues. The V gene lost 5 bases and the J gene lost 1 base, with 9 bases spanning the gap. Germline CDR1 SQVTM, CDR2 ANQGSEA. The sequenced sample was PBMCs. This clonotype was obtained from a woman aged 18-29 years in good health and CMV-seronegative. The rearrangement uses TRBV29-1 and TRBJ1-5; D is uncertain. The CDR3 protein is CSVRTASNQPQHF. In DNA, the CDR3 is TGCAGCGTTCGCACAGCCAGCAATCAGCCCCAGCATTTT.